Here is one TCR beta chain with its context. The source of the sample is a study of blood T cell repertoires in COVID-19. Study background: Donors in the United States, Italy and Spain gave samples during acute or convalescent COVID-19. The analysed material was cDNA or gDNA that came from T cells, B-cell-depleted T cells, or PBMCs.

The germline V gene has CDR1 MNHNY and CDR2 SVGAGI (reference sequence). CDR3 length equals 14 residues. V dropped 6 bases and J dropped 6 bases, with 15 bases sitting between them. In the authors' workflow: Estimated nucleated cell counts came from reference gene primer amplification. Sequencing used immunoSEQ multiplex PCR; TCRdb keeps in-frame clones, though not all of them. V and J calls and clone size follow that table, whereas D and trimming were derived from the DNA. The sample yields about 110,000 clones, around 83% seen once. V is TRBV6-6 and J is TRBJ1-5; maybe TRBD1 (6 bases). This clonotype was sampled from a man aged 65 to 85 with acute or convalescent COVID-19. Sequenced: peripheral blood. The CDR3 sequence is CASSFNREGQPQHF. Here the CDR3 DNA reads TGTGCCAGCAGCTTCAACAGGGAAGGTCAGCCCCAGCATTTT.